The next 23 T cell receptor beta chains were all read from a single sample in a study of T cells in Graves' hyperthyroidism and ophthalmopathy. TCR beta CDR3 sequences were amplified from RNA transcripts. The primer set for the first-round RT-PCR of the TCR CDR3 was HTBI. From the multiplex PCR reads, TCRdb called clonotypes with MiXCR, one entry per CDR3 protein. The sample yields 550,000 to 650,000 distinct CDR3 sequences, roughly 13% seen once. Sequenced: blood. Receptor source: a woman in her 30s with Graves' hyperthyroidism that later progressed to Graves' ophthalmopathy.

This clonotype has a handful of counts. The gene calls are TRBV5-6 and TRBJ1-2; 9 bases are a match to TRBD1. Germline V gene lookup returns CDR1 SGHDT and CDR2 YYEEEE. Unmatched junction bases numbered 4, after V lost 1 base and J lost 6 bases. The CDR3 extends over 14 amino acids. Here the CDR3 DNA reads TGTGCCAGCAGCTTGAACAGGGGGCAGGATGGCTACACCTTC. This translates into CASSLNRGQDGYTF.

This clonotype occurred many times. The chain has TRBV15 and TRBJ2-1, with 8 bases lining up with TRBD2. The CDR3 extends over 17 amino acids. Germline CDR1 and CDR2: LNHNV and YYDKDF (reference sequence). V gave up 0 bases and J gave up 4 bases; unmatched junction bases: 8. The CDR3 nucleotides read TGTGCCACCAGCAGAGATCATGAGACTAGCGTGTACAATGAGCAGTTCTTC. Residues: CATSRDHETSVYNEQFF. Supplemented by reference TRBV15 and TRBJ2-1, the full variable domain reads DAMVIQNPRYQVTQFGKPVTLSCSQTLNHNVMYWYQQKSSQAPKLLFHYYDKDFNNEADTPDNFQSRRPNTSFCFLDIRSPGLGDTAMYLCATSRDHETSVYNEQFFGPGTRLTVL.

The table lists this clonotype with many counts. The chain combines TRBV7-2 with TRBJ1-1, with D maybe TRBD1 (5 bases). Germline-derived CDR1 and CDR2 are SGHTA and FQGNSA. The V gene lost 1 base and the J gene lost 4 bases, with 16 bases spanning the gap. The CDR3 has 16 amino acids. CDR3 loop: CASSLEGRGDGTEAFF. The CDR3 region has the DNA TGTGCCAGCAGCTTAGAGGGAAGGGGCGATGGCACTGAAGCTTTCTTT. The full variable domain, its missing parts supplied by reference TRBV7-2 and TRBJ1-1, is GAGVSQSPSNKVTEKGKDVELRCDPISGHTALYWYRQSLGQGLEFLIYFQGNSAPDKSGLPSDRFSAERTGGSVSTLTIQRTQQEDSAVYLCASSLEGRGDGTEAFFGQGTRLTVV.

The J gene is TRBJ1-2, the V gene TRBV18, with D unresolved. Trimming took 2 bases from V and 9 from J, leaving 19 bases between them. Germline V lookup: CDR1 KGHSH, CDR2 LQKENI. The CDR3 is 15 amino acids. The chain's CDR3 is CASSPDLAPAGSYTF. The DNA of the CDR3 is TGTGCCAGCTCACCAGATTTAGCCCCCGCCGGTAGCTACACCTTC.

This clonotype has at least ten counts. The rearrangement uses TRBV7-2 and TRBJ2-7; D may be TRBD1 (6 bases). V was clipped by 5 bases and J by 3 bases, with 17 bases between them. Looked up from germline, CDR1 is SGHTA and CDR2 is FQGNSA. The CDR3 totals 15 residues. The CDR3 DNA reads TGTGCCAGCAGCATCACCTCAGGGGCCCTCTACGAGCAGTACTTC. Translating it yields CASSITSGALYEQYF.

A remark on this clonotype: Compared with germline, one end of the junction differs, possibly owing to a read error. CDR3 sequence: CPSSQDITARRGYTF. The CDR3 DNA follows: TGCCCCAGCAGCCAAGATATCACGGCCCGGCGGGGCTACACCTTC. V usage is TRBV4-1 and J usage is TRBJ1-2; D gene ambiguous. Germline V CDR1 and CDR2: MGHRA, YSYEKL. This CDR3 contains 15 residues.

This clonotype occurred a few times. The chain links TRBV20-1 to TRBJ2-7, with 8 bases lining up with TRBD1. Trimming at V came to 5 bases and at J to 1 base, leaving 4 bases not matched to a gene. This CDR3 has 13 amino acids. Per the germline V gene, CDR1 is DFQATT and CDR2 is SNEGSKA (reference sequence). This CDR3 is CSAPDRDSYEQYF. The CDR3 DNA reads TGCAGTGCTCCGGACAGGGATTCCTACGAGCAGTACTTC.

This clonotype appeared a few times. The chain is built from TRBV27 and TRBJ2-7, with 11 bases fitting TRBD1. Trimming at V came to 5 bases and at J to 7 bases, leaving 7 bases not matched to a gene. The CDR3 length is 14 residues. Germline V gene data show CDR1 as MNHEY and CDR2 as SMNVEV (reference sequence). CDR3 sequence (DNA): TGTGCCAGCAGTCGAGGGACAGGGGGATTTGAGCAGTACTTC. Residues: CASSRGTGGFEQYF.

In this sample, this clonotype turned up many times. This rearrangement joins TRBV7-2 to TRBJ2-7; D not resolved. The length of the CDR3 is 15 residues. CDR1 and CDR2 from the germline V gene are SGHTA and FQGNSA. Deletions cut 1 base from V and 0 bases from J, with 10 bases between. CDR3 region: CASSLGAATSYEQYF. The CDR3 region has the DNA TGTGCCAGCAGCTTAGGGGCGGCCACCTCCTACGAGCAGTACTTC.

This clonotype has at least ten counts. The chain is built from TRBV12-3 or TRBV12-4 and TRBJ2-5, with 9 bases aligning to TRBD1. CDR3 length: 14 amino acids. V lost 4 bases and J lost 4; bases outside the gene matches: 4. The CDR3 nucleotides read TGTGCCAGCAGTTACAGGGGGCTTAGAGAGACCCAGTACTTC. Translated, it gives CASSYRGLRETQYF.

This clonotype was detected many times. The chain recombines TRBV18 with TRBJ2-7, with 8 bases identical to TRBD2. V shed 10 bases and J 0 bases; nucleotides not matched to a gene: 11. The V gene's germline CDR1 is KGHSH and CDR2 LQKENI. This CDR3 has 15 residues. The CDR3 protein is CATRRSGSASYEQYF. In nucleotides, the CDR3 is TGTGCCACGAGAAGGAGCGGGAGCGCCTCCTACGAGCAGTACTTC.

This clonotype showed up many times. The V gene is TRBV6-1, the J gene TRBJ1-5, with TRBD1 as a possible D gene (6 bases). CDR3 length: 14 residues. The germline CDR1 and CDR2 sequences are MNHNS and SASEGT. V lost 3 bases, J lost 5 bases, and 11 bases lay in between. In nucleotides, the CDR3 is TGTGCCAGCAGTGAGGGGGGGGGCTATCAGCCCCAGCATTTT. This translates into CASSEGGGYQPQHF.

The sample holds many counts of this clonotype. J is TRBJ1-2 and V is TRBV10-3; D gene ambiguous. This CDR3 is built from 11 residues. Trimming removed 7 bases at V and 8 bases at J, with 11 bases between. CDR1 is ENHRY and CDR2 is SYGVKD in the germline V gene. The CDR3 DNA is TGTGCCATCAAGCGAGGAAACGGCTACACCTTC. Its translation: CAIKRGNGYTF.

This clonotype occurred many times. The J gene is TRBJ2-1, the V gene TRBV12-3 or TRBV12-4, with D uncertain. V was pared by 0 bases and J by 0 bases, with 15 bases between. The CDR3 runs to 18 residues. CDR3 in amino acids: CASSLAVLRLSSYNEQFF. CDR3 sequence (DNA): TGTGCCAGCAGTTTAGCCGTACTAAGGCTGAGCTCCTACAATGAGCAGTTCTTC.

Details on this clonotype: A read error may explain this, as a much larger clone is one base away. This sequence joins TRBV7-9 and TRBJ2-2; D could derive from TRBD1 or TRBD2 (6 bases each). The length of the CDR3 is 18 residues. V shed 6 bases and J shed 1 base, with 21 bases lying between them. CDR1 and CDR2 (germline): SEHNR, FQNEAQ (reference sequence). CDR3 nucleotides: TGTGCCAGCAGTTCCTCTCCGGGGGCGCTGAGGAACACCGGGGAGCTGTTTTTT. Its protein is CASSSSPGALRNTGELFF.

V usage is TRBV20-1 and J usage is TRBJ2-5; 8 positions match TRBD2. Unmatched junction bases numbered 6, after V lost 5 bases and J lost 1 base. Germline V gene lookup returns CDR1 DFQATT and CDR2 SNEGSKA (reference sequence). The CDR3 consists of 14 residues. CDR3 DNA: TGCAGTGCTCCGGGTAGCGGGGTCCAAGAGACCCAGTACTTC. Translated: CSAPGSGVQETQYF.

This clonotype was recorded a few times. This CDR3 is missing its conserved last phenylalanine or tryptophan, likely due to a read error. The rearrangement links TRBV28 to TRBJ2-7; D not certain. The germline CDR1 and CDR2 sequences are MDHEN and SYDVKM. V lost 5 bases and J lost 3, with 5 bases in between. This CDR3 comprises 11 residues. The CDR3 coding sequence is TGTGCCAGCAGTGGAAGCTACGAGCAGTACCTC. It codes for CASSGSYEQYL.

This clonotype has at least ten counts. This chain joins TRBV12-3 or TRBV12-4 and TRBJ2-1; D may be TRBD2 (6 bases). V lost 2 bases and J 6 bases, leaving 11 bases between the germline ends. This CDR3 comprises 14 residues. The CDR3, as DNA: TGTGCCAGCAGTTTAAGGGGACTCCTCAATGAGCAGTTCTTC. It specifies CASSLRGLLNEQFF.

The gene calls are TRBV7-9 and TRBJ1-1; D possibly corresponds to TRBD1 (6 bases). V was shortened by 5 bases and J by 3 bases, with 13 bases between the two germline ends. The length of the CDR3 is 14 residues. Germline assignment: CDR1 SEHNR and CDR2 FQNEAQ (reference sequence). In DNA form, the CDR3 reads TGTGCCAGCAGCAAACAGGGTGGTCACACTGAAGCTTTCTTT. It yields the protein CASSKQGGHTEAFF.

The table lists this clonotype with a few counts. This chain connects TRBV5-5 to TRBJ2-7; D perhaps matches TRBD1 (6 bases). This CDR3 region has 15 residues. V gave up 4 bases and J gave up 0 bases, with 14 bases separating them. Germline V gene sequence: CDR1 SGHKS, CDR2 YYEKEE (reference sequence). The CDR3 DNA reads as TGTGCCAGCAGCGCAGCGACAGGATTCTCCTACGAGCAGTACTTC. As protein: CASSAATGFSYEQYF.

At least ten counts were recorded for this clonotype. The rearrangement links TRBV30 to TRBJ1-3, with D tentatively TRBD1 (6 bases). The germline CDR1 and CDR2 sequences are GTSNPN and SVGIG (reference sequence). Trimming removed 0 bases at V and 2 bases at J, with 11 bases between. The CDR3 has 15 amino acids. The CDR3 here is CAWSVRAGAGNTIYF. The CDR3 DNA reads TGTGCCTGGAGTGTAAGGGCAGGGGCTGGAAACACCATATATTTT.

At least ten counts were recorded for this clonotype. CDR3 DNA: TGTGCCAGCAAGGGGTCCGGGTCGGGCACTGAAGCTTTCTTT. The encoded protein is CASKGSGSGTEAFF. V is TRBV7-9 and J is TRBJ1-1; tentative D call: TRBD1 (5 bases). Per the germline V gene, CDR1 is SEHNR and CDR2 is FQNEAQ (reference sequence). CDR3 length equals 14 residues. Trimming stripped 7 bases from V and 4 bases from J, with 16 bases between. The entire variable domain, with the rest obtained from reference TRBV7-9 and TRBJ1-1, is as follows: DTGVSQNPRHKITKRGQNVTFRCDPISEHNRLYWYRQTLGQGPEFLTYFQNEAQLEKSRLLSDRFSAERPKGSFSTLEIQRTEQGDSAMYLCASKGSGSGTEAFFGQGTRLTVV.

This clonotype was counted many times. The chain is built from TRBV12-3 or TRBV12-4 and TRBJ2-1, with 8 bases aligning to TRBD1. The CDR3 spans 15 residues. V lost 5 bases, J lost 4 bases, and 7 bases stayed unmatched. In DNA form, the CDR3 reads TGTGCCAGCAGTCGGACAGGGAAGACGTACAATGAGCAGTTCTTC. Its translation: CASSRTGKTYNEQFF.